The 16 T cell receptor beta chains reported below all come from one sample, sequenced in a study of blood T cell repertoires in COVID-19. Assay: immunoSEQ multiplex PCR; the TCRdb copy retains only in-frame clones and omits some. The table shows some 87,000 clones, with 80% to 90% occurring only once. Material for sequencing was peripheral blood. The receptors here all came from a human donor in a cohort sampled during active COVID-19.

This sequence joins TRBV6-2 or TRBV6-3 and TRBJ1-2; D remains ambiguous. Trimming took off 4 bases at V and 4 bases at J, with 10 bases between the two ends. The CDR3 length is 13 residues. Germline assignment: CDR1 MNHEY and CDR2 SVGEGT. The CDR3 spells CASSFTTGYGYTF. CDR3 nucleotides: TGTGCCAGCAGTTTTACGACGGGCTATGGCTACACCTTC.

This chain links TRBV25-1 with TRBJ1-3; D is uncertain. The length of the CDR3 is 16 residues. V was pared by 6 bases and J by 0 bases, with 15 bases between. Germline loops: CDR1 MGHDK, CDR2 SYGVNS. CDR3 amino acids: CASSLPSPSSGNTIYF. The CDR3 nucleotides are TGTGCCAGCAGCCTCCCCTCCCCGAGCTCTGGAAACACCATATATTTT.

The chain carries TRBV12-3 or TRBV12-4 and TRBJ2-7; no reliable D call. Trimming cost V 4 bases and J 3 bases, with 7 bases left between them. The CDR3 totals 12 residues. CDR3 sequence reads: CASSSAGYEQYF. The CDR3 bases are TGTGCCAGCAGTTCTGCAGGCTACGAGCAGTACTTC.

This chain connects TRBV5-1 to TRBJ1-1; 11 bases map to TRBD1. This CDR3 comprises 14 residues. J gave up 4 bases and V 4 bases, and 3 bases lay outside the gene matches. CDR1 and CDR2 (germline): SGHRS, YFSETQ. The CDR3 region is CASSPGTGGTEAFF. The CDR3 region has the DNA TGCGCCAGCAGCCCCGGGACAGGGGGCACTGAAGCTTTCTTT.

The DNA of the CDR3 is TGTGCCAGCAGCTCGACTTCTAGCACAGATACGCAGTATTTT. This codes for CASSSTSSTDTQYF. The rearrangement uses TRBV7-3 and TRBJ2-3, with D uncertain. Trimming took 4 bases from V and 0 from J, leaving 8 bases between them. This CDR3 is built from 14 residues. Per germline, CDR1 SGHTA and CDR2 FQGTGA. Using reference TRBV7-3 and TRBJ2-3 for the parts outside the CDR3, the full variable domain is GAGVSQTPSNKVTEKGKYVELRCDPISGHTALYWYRQSLGQGPEFLIYFQGTGAADDSGLPNDRFFAVRPEGSVSTLKIQRTERGDSAVYLCASSSTSSTDTQYFGPGTRLTVL.

The chain couples TRBV6-5 to TRBJ2-5, with D uncertain. Germline CDR1 is MNHEY and CDR2 is SVGAGI. The CDR3 is 13 residues long. V was clipped by 0 bases and J by 5 bases, with 7 bases between them. The DNA of the CDR3 is TGTGCCAGCAGTTACTCAGCCGCCGAGACCCAGTACTTC. Protein product: CASSYSAAETQYF.

The rearrangement uses TRBV10-3 and TRBJ2-7, with 7 bases fitting TRBD2. Germline V lookup: CDR1 ENHRY, CDR2 SYGVKD. Losses at the gene ends were 10 bases for V and 0 bases for J; bases not matched to a gene: 9. The CDR3 is made up of 14 amino acids. Written as DNA, the CDR3 is TGTGCCACGCGGGGCGGGGGAAGCTCCTACGAGCAGTACTTC. It encodes CATRGGGSSYEQYF.

This rearrangement joins TRBV3-1 (or the pseudogene TRBV3-2) to TRBJ2-7; D unclear. The CDR3 extends over 15 amino acids. CDR1 LGHDT and CDR2 YNNKEL come from the germline V gene (reference sequence). Between the trimmed V and J ends, which lost 1 base and 3 bases, there was a span of 13 bases. This CDR3 reads CASSQGGSKNYEQYF. As DNA, the CDR3 is TGTGCCAGCAGCCAAGGTGGTAGCAAAAACTACGAGCAGTACTTC.

V gene TRBV10-3 combines with J gene TRBJ2-7; a possible D gene is TRBD2 (6 bases). This CDR3 comprises 13 residues. Trimming stripped 0 bases from V and 5 bases from J, with 8 bases between. The germline V gene has CDR1 ENHRY and CDR2 SYGVKD. The CDR3 DNA sequence: TGTGCCATCAGTGAGTCGACGGGAGACGAGCAGTACTTC. It encodes CAISESTGDEQYF.

In its sample, this clone was seen once. Other DNA variants within this sample encode the same CDR3. This chain links TRBV5-1 with TRBJ2-1, with 8 bases matching TRBD2. The J segment lost 1 base and the V segment lost 0 bases, leaving 0 bases of the junction unmatched. The length of the CDR3 is 15 residues. The germline V gene encodes CDR1 SGHRS and CDR2 YFSETQ. Here the CDR3 DNA reads TGCGCCAGCAGCTTGGGCGGGGGGTCCTACAATGAGCAGTTCTTC. This encodes CASSLGGGSYNEQFF.

The chain links TRBV5-1 to TRBJ1-1, with a possible D match to TRBD1 (5 bases). Per germline, CDR1 SGHRS and CDR2 YFSETQ. This CDR3 has 14 residues. Trimming shortened V by 4 bases and J by 0 bases, and 10 bases separated the two germline ends. The CDR3 DNA is TGCGCCAGCAGCCTAGGGGCATTGAACACTGAAGCTTTCTTT. Its protein is CASSLGALNTEAFF. Combining the CDR3 with reference TRBV5-1 and TRBJ1-1 gives the whole variable domain KAGVTQTPRYLIKTRGQQVTLSCSPISGHRSVSWYQQTPGQGLQFLFEYFSETQRNKGNFPGRFSGRQFSNSRSEMNVSTLELGDSALYLCASSLGALNTEAFFGQGTRLTVV.

The chain joins TRBV3-1 (or the pseudogene TRBV3-2) to TRBJ2-1; 7 bases are a match to TRBD1. Germline V gene data show CDR1 as LGHDT and CDR2 as YNNKEL (reference sequence). The CDR3 covers 16 residues. J gave up 6 bases and V 3 bases, and 11 bases lay outside the gene matches. The CDR3 sequence is CASSHTRGPLSNEQFF. In DNA, the CDR3 is TGTGCCAGCAGCCATACAAGGGGGCCTTTATCCAATGAGCAGTTCTTC.

The rearrangement links TRBV27 to TRBJ2-2; 9 nucleotides agree with TRBD2. The V gene end was trimmed by 0 bases and the J gene end by 7 bases; junction bases not matched to a gene: 12. The CDR3 is 18 residues long. The germline V gene has CDR1 MNHEY and CDR2 SMNVEV (reference sequence). The CDR3 DNA follows: TGTGCCAGCAGTTTATCAGAGGGGACTAGCCTTGGGGGCGGGGAGCTGTTTTTT. Residues: CASSLSEGTSLGGGELFF.

The chain has TRBV30 and TRBJ1-5, with D possibly being TRBD1 (5 bases). In germline, CDR1 is GTSNPN, CDR2 SVGIG (reference sequence). There are 13 residues in the CDR3. Trimming cost V 2 bases and J 1 base, with 6 bases left between them. The CDR3 here is CAWSRGSNQPQHF. For the CDR3, the DNA is TGTGCCTGGAGTAGGGGAAGCAATCAGCCCCAGCATTTT.

This rearrangement joins TRBV19 to TRBJ1-5; D is unresolved. CDR1 and CDR2 from the germline V gene are LNHDA and SQIVND (reference sequence). The CDR3 runs to 15 residues. Trimming took off 6 bases at V and 7 bases at J, with 19 bases between the two ends. Here the CDR3 reads CASSATGNQGQPQHF. The CDR3 DNA follows: TGTGCCAGTAGCGCTACGGGTAATCAAGGACAGCCCCAGCATTTT.

The genes are TRBV27 and TRBJ2-7, with TRBD2 matching 9 bases. The junction had 2 bases not matched to a gene; V was cut back by 3 bases and J by 2 bases. Germline V lookup: CDR1 MNHEY, CDR2 SMNVEV (reference sequence). The CDR3 covers 14 residues. As DNA, the CDR3 is TGTGCCAGCAGTTTCGCGGGGGGGCCCTACGAGCAGTACTTC. Translation: CASSFAGGPYEQYF.